This passage covers 8 T cell receptor beta chains from one sample sequenced in a study of T cell changes during pregnancy in multiple sclerosis. Sequencing was performed with immunoSEQ multiplex PCR; in TCRdb, only in-frame clones are kept and a portion is missing. The table records 85,000 to 130,000 clones, 85% to 95% of them present only once. The source material was peripheral blood, sampled after pregnancy. Source of these receptors: a female donor with multiple sclerosis, enrolled in a pregnancy study.

This chain uses TRBV29-1 with TRBJ2-7, with a weak D call TRBD1 (5 bases). The V and J ends lost 4 bases and 3 bases respectively, with 13 bases between them. Germline V gene sequence: CDR1 SQVTM, CDR2 ANQGSEA. The CDR3 totals 13 residues. This CDR3 reads CSVVWGSHYEQYF. In DNA form, the CDR3 reads TGCAGCGTTGTATGGGGCAGCCACTACGAGCAGTACTTC.

J is TRBJ1-1 and V is TRBV9; D not certain. The germline V gene encodes CDR1 SGDLS and CDR2 YYNGEE. CDR3 size: 15 residues. Trimming shortened V by 0 bases and J by 0 bases, and 9 bases separated the two germline ends. The CDR3: CASSVGGLMNTEAFF. CDR3 in DNA: TGTGCCAGCAGCGTAGGAGGTCTGATGAACACTGAAGCTTTCTTT.

This chain connects TRBV10-3 to TRBJ2-2; 7 bases are shared with TRBD1. Germline loops: CDR1 ENHRY, CDR2 SYGVKD. Germline trimming cut 9 bases from V and 8 bases from J; bases unmatched to any gene: 15. The CDR3 has 15 residues. The CDR3 DNA reads as TGTGCCATGGCACAGGGGTTTACTTCGGGGGGGGAGCTGTTTTTT. It codes for CAMAQGFTSGGELFF.

The rearrangement joins TRBV28 to TRBJ1-2; 9 bases line up with TRBD1. This CDR3 has 14 residues. J gave up 4 bases and V 7 bases, and 7 bases lay outside the gene matches. CDR1 is MDHEN, CDR2 SYDVKM, per germline. The CDR3 spells CASTRDRVGYGYTF. DNA for the CDR3: TGTGCCAGCACCCGGGACAGGGTTGGCTATGGCTACACCTTC.

The CDR3 sequence is CASSLGLAGAYEQYF. In DNA form, the CDR3 reads TGTGCCAGCAGTTTGGGACTAGCGGGAGCCTACGAGCAGTACTTC. The V call is TRBV27, the J call TRBJ2-7; the match to TRBD2 covers 14 bases. V lost 3 bases and J lost 2; bases outside the gene matches: 0. Germline CDR1 and CDR2: MNHEY and SMNVEV (reference sequence). CDR3 length: 15 residues.

The V and J genes are TRBV5-4 and TRBJ2-3; no definite D call. Germline V gene lookup returns CDR1 SGHNT and CDR2 YYREEE (reference sequence). The CDR3 extends over 14 amino acids. Between the trimmed V and J ends, which lost 0 bases and 2 bases, there was a span of 7 bases. In DNA form, the CDR3 reads TGTGCCAGCAGCTTGGGCCTCTACACAGATACGCAGTATTTT. Protein sequence: CASSLGLYTDTQYF.

V usage is TRBV5-4 and J usage is TRBJ1-1, with D maybe TRBD1 (6 bases). Germline V CDR1 and CDR2: SGHNT, YYREEE (reference sequence). The CDR3 is 17 residues long. Between the trimmed V and J ends, which lost 4 bases and 0 bases, there was a span of 19 bases. The CDR3 loop is CASSRGGAGTLNTEAFF. Here the CDR3 DNA reads TGTGCCAGCAGCAGGGGGGGGGCAGGGACTCTGAACACTGAAGCTTTCTTT. Full variable domain (outside the CDR3, taken from reference TRBV5-4 and TRBJ1-1): ETGVTQSPTHLIKTRGQQVTLRCSSQSGHNTVSWYQQALGQGPQFIFQYYREEENGRGNFPPRFSGLQFPNYSSELNVNALELDDSALYLCASSRGGAGTLNTEAFFGQGTRLTVV.

This sequence joins TRBV19 and TRBJ2-7, with D possibly being TRBD1 (6 bases). Per the germline V gene, CDR1 is LNHDA and CDR2 is SQIVND (reference sequence). The CDR3 is 14 amino acids. V was pared by 5 bases and J by 2 bases, with 13 bases between. Here the CDR3 DNA reads TGTGCCAGTAGTCCACTGACAGGAGCCTACGAGCAGTACTTC. The encoded protein is CASSPLTGAYEQYF. Looking up the rest from reference TRBV19 and TRBJ2-7 gives the full variable domain: DGGITQSPKYLFRKEGQNVTLSCEQNLNHDAMYWYRQDPGQGLRLIYYSQIVNDFQKGDIAEGYSVSREKKESFPLTVTSAQKNPTAFYLCASSPLTGAYEQYFGPGTRLTVT.